The T cell receptor beta chain under discussion was sequenced for a study of blood T cell repertoires in COVID-19. About the study: The United States, Italy and Spain provided the acute and convalescent COVID-19 samples.

Using immunoSEQ multiplex PCR, the repertoire was profiled, and TCRdb retains in-frame clones only, with some absent. The sample has about 120,000 clones; roughly nine tenths are singletons. The CDR3 is 17 amino acids. Germline lookup yields CDR1 SGHTA and CDR2 FQGNSA. V was pared by 5 bases and J by 6 bases, with 8 bases of the junction left unmatched. This sequence was found in a human donor with active COVID-19. The donor label of this sample is uncertain. The rearrangement uses TRBV7-2 and TRBJ2-3, with 16 bases matching TRBD2. The sequenced sample consisted of peripheral blood. The CDR3 DNA reads as TGTGCCAGCAGCCCTCCGGGACTAGCGGGGGGGTTTGATACGCAGTATTTT. Translation: CASSPPGLAGGFDTQYF.